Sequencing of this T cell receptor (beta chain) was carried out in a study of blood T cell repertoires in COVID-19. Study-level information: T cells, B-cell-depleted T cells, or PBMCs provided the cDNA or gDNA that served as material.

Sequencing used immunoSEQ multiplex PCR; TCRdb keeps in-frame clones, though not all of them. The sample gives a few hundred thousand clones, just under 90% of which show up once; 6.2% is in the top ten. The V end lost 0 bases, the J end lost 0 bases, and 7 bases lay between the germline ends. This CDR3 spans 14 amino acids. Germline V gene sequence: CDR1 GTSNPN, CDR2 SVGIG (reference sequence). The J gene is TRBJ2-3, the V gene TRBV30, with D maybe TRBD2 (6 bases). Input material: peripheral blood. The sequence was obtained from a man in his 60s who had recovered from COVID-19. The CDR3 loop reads CAWSVGGSTDTQYF. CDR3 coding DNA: TGTGCCTGGAGTGTCGGGGGTAGCACAGATACGCAGTATTTT.